This note documents a single T cell receptor beta chain sequence. The data originate from a study of radiotherapy plus CTLA-4 blockade in lung cancer. Assay: immunoSEQ multiplex PCR; the TCRdb copy retains only in-frame clones and omits some. The data show roughly 44,000 clones, about 88% seen once. The CDR3 sequence is 15 residues long. Trimming cost V 2 bases and J 6 bases, with 16 bases left between them. The V gene's germline CDR1 is SGDLS and CDR2 YYNGEE. The rearrangement uses TRBV9 and TRBJ2-3, with a weak D call TRBD1 (6 bases). Here the sequenced sample was peripheral blood, taken from a patient treated with radiotherapy plus ipilimumab. The clonotype was recovered from a human donor with non-small cell lung cancer whose response to radiotherapy plus ipilimumab could not be evaluated. The CDR3 DNA reads TGTGCCAGCAGCGTCTGGGGGCAGGGCGGTGATACGCAGTATTTT. Its protein product is CASSVWGQGGDTQYF.